This TCR beta chain came from a study of control samples from healthy donors and cancer patients. The repertoire was sequenced with immunoSEQ multiplex PCR; TCRdb's copy has only in-frame clones and lacks some. The data contain roughly 160,000 clones, around 94% of them singletons. V lost 4 bases, J lost 1 base, and 7 bases lay in between. Looked up from germline, CDR1 is SGHTA and CDR2 is FQGNSA. This CDR3 is 13 amino acids long. The TCR was taken from a man aged 55 to 70 with colorectal cancer. The sequencing input was PBMCs. The chain recombines TRBV7-2 with TRBJ2-5; D may be TRBD2 (6 bases). CDR3 DNA: TGTGCCAGCAGCTCGACTAGCCAAGAGACCCAGTACTTC. It codes for CASSSTSQETQYF.